The 27 T cell receptor beta chains below were found in one sample sequenced in a study of blood T cell repertoires in COVID-19. The table came from immunoSEQ multiplex PCR; TCRdb's copy has only in-frame clones and leaves some out. The sample yields around 170,000 clones, 65% to 90% seen once. Input material: peripheral blood. These receptors were taken from a human donor in a cohort sampled during active COVID-19.

The rearrangement uses TRBV10-3 and TRBJ2-7; D possibly corresponds to TRBD1 (5 bases). This CDR3 is 11 amino acids long. The germline gives CDR1 ENHRY, CDR2 SYGVKD. V dropped 6 bases and J dropped 3 bases, with 6 bases sitting between them. DNA of the CDR3: TGTGCCATCAGCAGGGACTACGAGCAGTACTTC. Its translation: CAISRDYEQYF.

The chain recombines TRBV11-3 with TRBJ2-3, with D possibly TRBD2 on 7 matching bases. This CDR3 is built from 15 residues. Germline V CDR1 and CDR2: SGHNT, YENEEA. V dropped 8 bases and J dropped 1 base, with 16 bases sitting between them. The CDR3 spells CASHGGGSRTDTQYF. The CDR3 DNA is TGTGCCAGCCACGGGGGCGGGAGCCGCACAGATACGCAGTATTTT.

The chain carries TRBV15 and TRBJ1-5, with D uncertain. This CDR3 is 15 amino acids long. The germline V gene has CDR1 LNHNV and CDR2 YYDKDF (reference sequence). The V end lost 0 bases, the J end lost 2 bases, and 8 bases lay between the germline ends. The CDR3 DNA is TGTGCCACCAGCAGAGATAGCGGGGGCAATCAGCCCCAGCATTTT. The encoded protein is CATSRDSGGNQPQHF. The variable domain in full, completed from reference TRBV15 and TRBJ1-5, reads DAMVIQNPRYQVTQFGKPVTLSCSQTLNHNVMYWYQQKSSQAPKLLFHYYDKDFNNEADTPDNFQSRRPNTSFCFLDIRSPGLGDTAMYLCATSRDSGGNQPQHFGDGTRLSIL.

The V and J genes are TRBV18 and TRBJ2-3, with D unclear. Germline V CDR1 and CDR2: KGHSH, LQKENI. The CDR3 has 15 residues. Trimming pared 10 bases from V and 3 bases from J, leaving 20 bases between. The CDR3 here is CATRLKTGLTDTQYF. The DNA of the CDR3 is TGTGCCACGCGGCTCAAAACGGGTCTTACAGATACGCAGTATTTT.

The V call is TRBV3-1 (or the pseudogene TRBV3-2), the J call TRBJ2-7, with TRBD2 matching 7 bases. The CDR3 is 13 amino acids. Losses at the gene ends were 0 bases for V and 7 bases for J; bases not matched to a gene: 3. Germline V gene sequence: CDR1 LGHDT, CDR2 YNNKEL (reference sequence). The CDR3 DNA follows: TGTGCCAGCAGCCAAGATGGGGGGGAAGAGCAGTACTTC. Translated: CASSQDGGEEQYF.

The rearrangement links TRBV7-9 to TRBJ2-7; 8 positions match TRBD2. J was trimmed by 0 bases and V by 5 bases; bases with no gene match: 6. Germline assignment: CDR1 SEHNR and CDR2 FQNEAQ (reference sequence). CDR3 length: 15 amino acids. CDR3 DNA: TGTGCCAGCAGCCGTTCTAGCGGGCCCTCCTACGAGCAGTACTTC. It encodes CASSRSSGPSYEQYF. The full variable domain, with the rest looked up from reference TRBV7-9 and TRBJ2-7, is DTGVSQNPRHKITKRGQNVTFRCDPISEHNRLYWYRQTLGQGPEFLTYFQNEAQLEKSRLLSDRFSAERPKGSFSTLEIQRTEQGDSAMYLCASSRSSGPSYEQYFGPGTRLTVT.

Comment on this clone: This sample includes further DNA sequences coding for the same CDR3. The chain uses TRBV7-3 and TRBJ1-1, with 8 bases aligning to TRBD1. The CDR3 contains 14 residues. J gave up 4 bases and V 4 bases, and 5 bases lay outside the gene matches. CDR1 is SGHTA, CDR2 FQGTGA, per germline. CDR3 sequence (DNA): TGTGCCAGCAGCTCGCAGGGGGCCGGCACTGAAGCTTTCTTT. Its translation is CASSSQGAGTEAFF.

This chain uses TRBV24-1 with TRBJ2-1, with D possibly being TRBD1 (6 bases). The germline V and J ends were trimmed by 4 bases and 10 bases, with 10 bases remaining between them. This CDR3 region has 12 residues. The germline V gene has CDR1 KGHDR and CDR2 SFDVKD. CDR3 DNA sequence: TGTGCCACCAGTGACCGAAGGGGGGAGCAGTTCTTC. The encoded protein is CATSDRRGEQFF.

The genes are TRBV6-4 and TRBJ1-1; 11 bases line up with TRBD1. Germline lookup yields CDR1 MRHNA and CDR2 SNTAGT. Trimming cost V 0 bases and J 4 bases; bases outside gene matches: 4. This CDR3 region has 16 residues. The CDR3 coding sequence is TGTGCCAGCAGTGACTCAGCCGGGACAGGGGGCACTGAAGCTTTCTTT. It specifies CASSDSAGTGGTEAFF.

This chain joins TRBV18 and TRBJ1-2; 7 nucleotides match TRBD1. Losses at the gene ends were 6 bases for V and 0 bases for J; bases not matched to a gene: 1. Germline assignment: CDR1 KGHSH and CDR2 LQKENI. The CDR3 length is 13 residues. CDR3 nucleotides: TGTGCCAGCTCGACAGGGCCTAACTATGGCTACACCTTC. It is translated as CASSTGPNYGYTF.

The gene calls are TRBV7-9 and TRBJ2-7; 14 bases map to TRBD2. The J segment lost 7 bases and the V segment lost 5 bases, leaving 10 bases of the junction unmatched. In germline, CDR1 is SEHNR, CDR2 FQNEAQ (reference sequence). This CDR3 is built from 16 residues. CDR3: CASSPGLAGGKGEQYF. Written as DNA, the CDR3 is TGTGCCAGCAGCCCAGGACTAGCGGGGGGCAAGGGGGAGCAGTACTTC.

This chain connects TRBV7-2 to TRBJ1-4, with TRBD1 matching over 9 bases. The CDR3 consists of 14 residues. Germline V gives CDR1 SGHTA, CDR2 FQGNSA. Trimming took 3 bases from V and 7 from J; bases not matched to a gene: 3. CDR3 in amino acids: CASSLRDRVEKLFF. CDR3 nucleotide sequence: TGTGCCAGCAGCTTGAGGGACAGGGTTGAAAAACTGTTTTTT.

The V call is TRBV5-1, the J call TRBJ2-5; tentatively, D is TRBD1 (6 bases). Per germline, CDR1 SGHRS and CDR2 YFSETQ. The V end was cut by 2 bases, the J end by 1 base, with 12 bases between. The CDR3 length is 15 residues. The CDR3 sequence: CASSFPLQGQETQYF. In nucleotides, the CDR3 is TGCGCCAGCAGCTTTCCTTTACAGGGCCAAGAGACCCAGTACTTC.

In this sample, this clone turned up a few times. V gene TRBV18 combines with J gene TRBJ2-6; weak D call: TRBD1 (6 bases). Germline CDR1 is KGHSH and CDR2 is LQKENI. The CDR3 length is 17 residues. The germline V and J ends were trimmed by 2 bases and 2 bases, with 13 bases remaining between them. The CDR3 sequence is CASSPEQGPPGANVLTF. The CDR3 DNA reads as TGTGCCAGCTCACCAGAACAGGGACCCCCTGGGGCCAACGTCCTGACTTTC.

This chain connects TRBV7-9 to TRBJ1-1; weak D call: TRBD1 (5 bases). V lost 4 bases and J lost 4, with 13 bases in between. The CDR3 is 14 residues long. Germline assignment: CDR1 SEHNR and CDR2 FQNEAQ (reference sequence). The CDR3 DNA follows: TGTGCCAGCAGCTCCGACAGACTAGGCACTGAAGCTTTCTTT. It is translated as CASSSDRLGTEAFF.

The chain is built from TRBV9 and TRBJ2-1, with TRBD2 matching 8 bases. Germline V CDR1 and CDR2: SGDLS, YYNGEE. The CDR3 covers 17 residues. V gave up 0 bases and J gave up 6 bases; unmatched junction bases: 11. CDR3 nucleotides: TGTGCCAGCAGCGTAGAAGTTTGGCAGGCGGGGGGCAATGAGCAGTTCTTC. Translated, it gives CASSVEVWQAGGNEQFF.

A single count supports this clone. One end of the junction is discordant with germline, which a read error may explain. V gene TRBV7-7 combines with J gene TRBJ2-5, with TRBD2 matching over 7 bases. The CDR3 is 15 amino acids. Germline V gene sequence: CDR1 SSHAT, CDR2 FNYEAQ (reference sequence). CDR3: CASSVGRVFQETQYF. The CDR3 DNA reads as TGTGCTAGCAGCGTTGGGAGGGTCTTCCAAGAGACCCAGTACTTC.

The V and J genes are TRBV4-2 and TRBJ2-7, with 7 bases lining up with TRBD2. The V and J ends lost 0 bases and 4 bases, in that order; junction bases with no gene match: 9. This CDR3 contains 16 residues. Germline loops: CDR1 LGHNA, CDR2 YNFKEQ. Written as DNA, the CDR3 is TGTGCCAGCAGCCAAGATACCGCTAGCGGTTTTTACGAGCAGTACTTC. Protein: CASSQDTASGFYEQYF.

The chain links TRBV6-2 or TRBV6-3 to TRBJ2-7; no clear D gene. Germline CDR1 and CDR2: MNHEY and SVGEGT. The CDR3 sequence is 12 residues long. V was cut by 4 bases and J by 0 bases, with 4 bases left in between. The CDR3 DNA is TGTGCCAGCAGTTCCTTCTCCTACGAGCAGTACTTC. Residues: CASSSFSYEQYF.

This clone was found once. The chain has TRBV3-1 (or the pseudogene TRBV3-2) and TRBJ1-3; TRBD1 matches at 8 bases. CDR3 length equals 14 residues. The trim removed 3 bases at V and 3 bases at J, leaving 1 base unmatched. CDR1 is LGHDT and CDR2 is YNNKEL in the germline V gene (reference sequence). CDR3 nucleotide sequence: TGTGCCAGCAGCCAGGACAGGGATGGAAACACCATATATTTT. It codes for CASSQDRDGNTIYF.

J is TRBJ1-2 and V is TRBV6-5; no clear D. Germline V gene lookup returns CDR1 MNHEY and CDR2 SVGAGI. Trimming removed 6 bases at V and 1 base at J, with 9 bases between. The CDR3 length is 13 residues. The CDR3 nucleotides read TGTGCCAGCAGCCTACAGCTTAACTATGGCTACACCTTC. It codes for CASSLQLNYGYTF.

The V call is TRBV3-1 (or the pseudogene TRBV3-2), the J call TRBJ2-1, with TRBD2 as a possible D gene (5 bases). CDR1 and CDR2 (germline): LGHDT, YNNKEL (reference sequence). V lost 4 bases to trimming and J lost 8 bases, with 15 bases between them. The CDR3 sequence is 14 residues long. The CDR3 spells CASSPLERRYEQFF. CDR3 bases: TGTGCCAGCAGCCCTCTCGAGCGGCGTTATGAGCAGTTCTTC.

The rearrangement uses TRBV2 and TRBJ1-1; maybe TRBD1 (6 bases). The CDR3 contains 13 residues. Per the germline V gene, CDR1 is SNHLY and CDR2 is FYNNEI. V gave up 7 bases and J gave up 6 bases, with 15 bases separating them. The CDR3 here is CASTKQGLPEAFF. The CDR3 region has the DNA TGTGCCAGCACTAAACAGGGTCTCCCTGAAGCTTTCTTT.

The genes are TRBV4-3 and TRBJ2-7; D call uncertain. The V end was cut by 0 bases, the J end by 3 bases, with 9 bases between. Germline V lookup: CDR1 LGHNA, CDR2 YSLEER. The CDR3 loop spans 14 amino acids. CDR3 nucleotides: TGCGCCAGCAGCCAAGATCTTGCGCTCTACGAGCAGTACTTC. This sequence encodes CASSQDLALYEQYF.

This clone was picked up one time. The chain carries TRBV6-5 and TRBJ2-7; 7 bases are a match to TRBD1. The V and J ends lost 6 bases and 2 bases, in that order; junction bases with no gene match: 7. The germline V gene has CDR1 MNHEY and CDR2 SVGAGI. The CDR3 is made up of 14 amino acids. The CDR3 region has the DNA TGTGCCAGCAGCCGAGACAGGGTCACCTACGAGCAGTACTTC. It encodes CASSRDRVTYEQYF.

The chain uses TRBV2 and TRBJ2-7, with D perhaps matching TRBD2 (6 bases). Germline lookup yields CDR1 SNHLY and CDR2 FYNNEI. This CDR3 contains 15 residues. Trimming stripped 6 bases from V and 2 bases from J, with 17 bases between. CDR3 sequence reads: CASSRVGTGAYEQYF. The DNA of the CDR3 is TGTGCCAGCAGCCGGGTGGGGACGGGAGCCTACGAGCAGTACTTC.

V gene TRBV25-1 combines with J gene TRBJ2-5; TRBD1 aligns across 8 bases. Germline V lookup: CDR1 MGHDK, CDR2 SYGVNS. The length of the CDR3 is 13 residues. Unmatched junction bases numbered 8, after V lost 10 bases and J lost 4 bases. The CDR3 DNA reads as TGTGCCACCAACAGGGGGAGTGGAGAGACCCAGTACTTC. Its translation is CATNRGSGETQYF.